These T cell receptor beta chains were read from a single sample in a study of T cell repertoires in cytomegalovirus infection. TCRdb passed the reads through MiXCR, listing each CDR3 protein once. The sample holds hundreds of thousands of distinct CDR3 sequences; roughly 30% are singletons and the top ten take roughly 18%. These receptors lack a known antigen. The starting material was cultured PBMCs, obtained from culture after CMV antigen stimulation. Every receptor here comes from a human donor in good health (CMV status not recorded). Some clones in this sample may be carry-over from other donors' samples. The CDR3 runs from the conserved cysteine through the conserved F or W.

cdr3_aa: CASSLDRLLNEKLFF
v_call: TRBV7-8
j_call: TRBJ1-4

cdr3_aa: CASSQGLLIEQYF
v_call: TRBV4-2
j_call: TRBJ2-7

cdr3_aa: CSARDQSPGSYEQYF
v_call: TRBV20-1
j_call: TRBJ2-7

cdr3_aa: CASSLRDSRGYTF
v_call: TRBV7-9
j_call: TRBJ1-2

cdr3_aa: CASTDQPQHF
v_call: TRBV7-9
j_call: TRBJ1-5

cdr3_aa: CASSLAGGGITDTQYF
v_call: TRBV7-6
j_call: TRBJ2-3

cdr3_aa: CASSQGVIQAEKLFF
v_call: TRBV4-1
j_call: TRBJ1-4

cdr3_aa: CASRGADTQYF
v_call: TRBV7-9
j_call: TRBJ2-3

cdr3_aa: CASSFRGPVPGELFF
v_call: TRBV12-3/TRBV12-4
j_call: TRBJ2-2

cdr3_aa: CASSFRRPDTQYF
v_call: TRBV7-2
j_call: TRBJ2-3

cdr3_aa: CASSQDPYNYGYTF
v_call: TRBV3-1
j_call: TRBJ1-2

cdr3_aa: CSVELIEDTQYF
v_call: TRBV29-1
j_call: TRBJ2-3

cdr3_aa: CASRPSGTRNEKLFF
v_call: TRBV7-9
j_call: TRBJ1-4

cdr3_aa: CASSEMANQPQHF
v_call: TRBV6-1
j_call: TRBJ1-5

cdr3_aa: CASSLGGDDEKLFF
v_call: TRBV7-6
j_call: TRBJ1-4

cdr3_aa: CSVEGQFMNTEAFF
v_call: TRBV29-1
j_call: TRBJ1-1

cdr3_aa: CASSGGRFGGYTF
v_call: TRBV9
j_call: TRBJ1-2

cdr3_aa: CASSLSSRSDEQFF
v_call: TRBV7-9
j_call: TRBJ2-1

cdr3_aa: CASSRELRNTIYF
v_call: TRBV14
j_call: TRBJ1-3

cdr3_aa: CASSFARRGSNEKLFF
v_call: TRBV19
j_call: TRBJ1-4

cdr3_aa: CASSLAGSGRQRDYEQYF
v_call: TRBV7-2
j_call: TRBJ2-7

cdr3_aa: CASSPTTFTEAFF
v_call: TRBV12-3/TRBV12-4
j_call: TRBJ1-1

cdr3_aa: CASSTFGGGVQPQHF
v_call: TRBV7-2
j_call: TRBJ1-5

cdr3_aa: CSASEDRPSSYNEQFF
v_call: TRBV20-1
j_call: TRBJ2-1

cdr3_aa: CASSQRGGTSYGYTF
v_call: TRBV7-8
j_call: TRBJ1-2

cdr3_aa: CASSLLDTGELFF
v_call: TRBV28
j_call: TRBJ2-2

cdr3_aa: CASSYGPGTSGRRFYNEQFF
v_call: TRBV6-2/TRBV6-3
j_call: TRBJ2-1

cdr3_aa: CASSQEAAGRETQYF
v_call: TRBV4-1
j_call: TRBJ2-5

cdr3_aa: CASSFLAGGPMETQYF
v_call: TRBV28
j_call: TRBJ2-5

cdr3_aa: CASSVGLAVTMWQFF
v_call: TRBV11-2
j_call: TRBJ2-1

cdr3_aa: CASSPTTSLYNEQFF
v_call: TRBV7-9
j_call: TRBJ2-1

cdr3_aa: CSAMLGGNQPQHF
v_call: TRBV20-1
j_call: TRBJ1-5

cdr3_aa: CASSDFTISGSSETQYF
v_call: TRBV6-5
j_call: TRBJ2-5

cdr3_aa: CASSLAAGLAGWKQFF
v_call: TRBV7-9
j_call: TRBJ2-1

cdr3_aa: CASSYLGRLLVGEQYF
v_call: TRBV7-2
j_call: TRBJ2-7

cdr3_aa: CASSEVRSATSNTGELFF
v_call: TRBV6-1
j_call: TRBJ2-2

cdr3_aa: CASSPGGILYEQYF
v_call: TRBV27
j_call: TRBJ2-7

cdr3_aa: CASSLDSGGLYNEQFF
v_call: TRBV11-3
j_call: TRBJ2-1

cdr3_aa: CASRTQGLGGNTIYF
v_call: TRBV7-6
j_call: TRBJ1-3

cdr3_aa: CAITSGTDTQYF
v_call: TRBV7-2
j_call: TRBJ2-3

cdr3_aa: CASSQGSEQFF
v_call: TRBV7-2
j_call: TRBJ2-1

cdr3_aa: CASSQRTDSNYGYTF
v_call: TRBV18
j_call: TRBJ1-2

cdr3_aa: CASSDPGLAKNIQYF
v_call: TRBV6-1
j_call: TRBJ2-4

cdr3_aa: CASSEAGVKYTQYF
v_call: TRBV27
j_call: TRBJ2-3

cdr3_aa: CSGGTGRGIDEQFF
v_call: TRBV20-1
j_call: TRBJ2-1

cdr3_aa: CASSVEDSGNTIYF
v_call: TRBV2
j_call: TRBJ1-3

cdr3_aa: CASSEKTGHPDTQYF
v_call: TRBV12-3/TRBV12-4
j_call: TRBJ2-3

cdr3_aa: CASPREARGNGYTF
v_call: TRBV2
j_call: TRBJ1-2

cdr3_aa: CSARDPSGRPEQYF
v_call: TRBV20-1
j_call: TRBJ2-7

cdr3_aa: CASSLEGRTQYF
v_call: TRBV28
j_call: TRBJ2-3

cdr3_aa: CASSPSGLHQPQHF
v_call: TRBV18
j_call: TRBJ1-5